The present TCR beta chain was sequenced within a study of blood T cells in healthy people across ages. Broader study findings: A greater number of naive CD4+ cells and higher diversity distinguished long-lived donors from aged donors. PBMCs that were unsorted prevented a conclusive naive versus antigen-experienced comparison.

Next came a second PCR, run for roughly 7 to 12 cycles, which used a sample-barcoded 5' primer along with a J-beta primer mix. TCRdb reanalysed the 5' RACE reads using MiXCR and keeps one entry per CDR3 protein. The table lists 550,000 to 650,000 distinct CDR3 sequences, about 28% of them singletons. Comments on this clonotype: The antigen remains unidentified.

There are 16 residues in the CDR3. With 4 bases removed from V and 11 bases from J, the gap between germline ends came to 26 bases. The germline V gene encodes CDR1 SGHDN and CDR2 FVKESK. Input material: blood. The chain recombines TRBV14 with TRBJ2-5, with D perhaps TRBD2 (6 bases). The source of this sequence is a woman older than 75 in good health. In DNA, the CDR3 is TGTGCCAGCAGCCCCGCTCTCGGGGGACCGAACAATGAGCAGTACTTC. This translates into CASSPALGGPNNEQYF.